In its sample, the clone carrying this T cell receptor beta chain was seen a few times. This record comes from a study of blood T cell repertoires in COVID-19. Overall study context: From the United States, Italy and Spain came samples of acute and convalescent COVID-19. PBMCs, B-cell-depleted T cells, or T cells provided the cDNA or gDNA that made up the material.

Here immunoSEQ multiplex PCR was the method, and the copy in TCRdb shows in-frame clones only, minus some. The sample yields under 150,000 clones, approximately 80% seen once. Trimming cost V 2 bases and J 4 bases, with 14 bases left between them. CDR1 and CDR2 (germline): MGHRA, YSYEKL. This CDR3 has 16 residues. This TCR was sampled from a woman in her thirties or forties with acute or convalescent COVID-19. This chain uses TRBV4-1 with TRBJ1-4; a weak D match, TRBD1 (5 bases). The specimen was peripheral blood. The CDR3 loop is CASSQPPTELNEKLFF. In nucleotides, the CDR3 is TGCGCCAGCAGCCAACCCCCGACAGAACTTAATGAAAAACTGTTTTTT.